A selection of T cell receptor beta chains follows, all from one sample in a study of blood T cell repertoires in COVID-19. Produced via immunoSEQ multiplex PCR; TCRdb's table is partial and in-frame only. The profile shows about 70,000 clones, about 73% of them singletons. The source material was peripheral blood. These receptor sequences come from a woman aged 70-85 years with acute or convalescent COVID-19. Both conserved end residues are part of each CDR3. D genes are given only for firm matches. Size values are once, few and many counts, or a class for expanded clones, and some rows have none.

j_call d_call v_call clone_size cdr3_aa cdr3_nt
TRBJ1-2 - TRBV3-1/TRBV3-2 - CASSLTGQTNYGYTF TGTGCCAGCAGCCTGACAGGTCAGACTAACTATGGCTACACCTTC
TRBJ1-1 - TRBV6-4 - CASRRQYSTEAFF TGTGCCTCCAGGAGACAGTACAGCACTGAAGCTTTCTTT
TRBJ1-1 - TRBV27 - CASRGSLVNTEAFF TGTGCCAGCAGGGGGAGCCTGGTGAACACTGAAGCTTTCTTT
TRBJ2-7 TRBD1 TRBV6-5 - CASSFLGQGGSEQYF TGTGCCAGCAGTTTTCTGGGACAGGGAGGATCCGAGCAGTACTTC
TRBJ2-3 TRBD2 TRBV2 - CASRDTGLAGTNDTQYF TGTGCCAGCAGGGATACAGGACTAGCGGGGACTAACGATACGCAGTATTTT
TRBJ2-3 - TRBV7-9 - CASNRESDTQYF TGTGCCAGCAATAGGGAGTCAGATACGCAGTATTTT
TRBJ1-2 - TRBV5-6 - CASSLEGRANYGYTF TGTGCCAGCAGCTTGGAAGGCAGGGCGAACTATGGCTACACCTTC
TRBJ1-1 - TRBV29-1 - CSVVRGNTEAFF TGCAGCGTTGTCCGGGGGAACACTGAAGCTTTCTTT
TRBJ2-1 - TRBV27 - CASMSGSKRDNEQFF TGTGCCAGCATGTCGGGGAGTAAGCGGGACAATGAGCAGTTCTTC
TRBJ2-1 TRBD2 TRBV28 few CASSNRGLAAGGEQFF TGTGCCAGCAGTAACCGGGGACTAGCGGCCGGGGGGGAGCAGTTCTTC
TRBJ1-1 TRBD1 TRBV27 - CASSFLYQGQGTEAFF TGTGCCAGCAGTTTCCTCTACCAGGGACAGGGCACTGAAGCTTTCTTT
TRBJ2-6 - TRBV7-9 - CASSPQGMTPTGANVLTF TGTGCCAGCAGCCCCCAGGGGATGACTCCGACCGGGGCCAACGTCCTGACTTTC
TRBJ2-7 TRBD2 TRBV6-2/TRBV6-3 - CASSYGLALEQYF TGTGCCAGCAGTTACGGACTAGCGCTCGAGCAGTACTTC
TRBJ1-2 - TRBV5-6 - CASSPDSVNYGYTF TGTGCCAGCAGCCCCGACAGCGTCAACTATGGCTACACCTTC
TRBJ1-1 - TRBV5-6 - CASSLGHLNTEAFF TGTGCCAGCAGCTTGGGACACCTGAACACTGAAGCTTTCTTT
TRBJ1-6 - TRBV19 - CASSSSDLNYNSPLHF TGTGCCAGTAGTTCCAGCGATCTCAACTATAATTCACCCCTCCACTTT
TRBJ1-1 TRBD1 TRBV7-3 - CASSLSKQGATEAFF TGTGCCAGCAGCTTAAGTAAGCAGGGGGCCACTGAAGCTTTCTTT
TRBJ1-2 - TRBV28 - CATKGWGLEGAANYGYTF TGTGCCACCAAGGGATGGGGGCTGGAAGGCGCAGCTAACTATGGCTACACCTTC
TRBJ1-5 TRBD1 TRBV27 - CASRRGQGPNQPQHF TGTGCCAGCCGAAGAGGACAGGGCCCCAATCAGCCCCAGCATTTT
TRBJ2-7 - TRBV19 - CASSTPEHSYEQYF TGTGCCAGTAGTACCCCCGAGCACTCCTACGAGCAGTACTTC
TRBJ2-1 - TRBV7-2 - CASSLKWSYNEQFF TGTGCCAGCAGCTTAAAGTGGAGTTACAATGAGCAGTTCTTC
TRBJ1-5 - TRBV2 - CASSDTDNQPQHF TGTGCCAGCAGTGATACAGACAATCAGCCCCAGCATTTT
TRBJ2-5 - TRBV14 - CASSQEGGYKETQYF TGTGCCAGCAGCCAAGAAGGCGGTTATAAAGAGACCCAGTACTTC
TRBJ2-3 TRBD1 TRBV4-1 - CASSQDLYRGIADTQYF TGCGCCAGCAGCCAAGATTTATACAGGGGGATCGCAGATACGCAGTATTTT
TRBJ1-3 - TRBV18 once CASSPMAPGNIGNTIYF TGTGCCAGCTCACCAATGGCACCCGGGAACATTGGAAACACCATATATTTT
TRBJ2-5 TRBD2 TRBV28 - CASSLGPGFGTSLETQYF TGTGCCAGCAGTCTAGGGCCTGGGTTCGGGACTAGTCTGGAGACCCAGTACTTC
TRBJ1-4 - TRBV4-1 - CASSQGSAGANEKLFF TGCGCCAGCAGCCAAGGGTCGGCCGGAGCTAATGAAAAACTGTTTTTT
TRBJ1-3 TRBD1 TRBV15 - CATSRDHRGTGNTIYF TGTGCCACCAGCAGAGATCACAGGGGCACTGGAAACACCATATATTTT
TRBJ2-7 TRBD1 TRBV7-2 - CASSPYSGTGTYEQYF TGTGCCAGCAGCCCATATTCCGGGACAGGTACCTACGAGCAGTACTTC
TRBJ1-5 TRBD1 TRBV7-2 few CASSLLNRGMDQPQHF TGTGCCAGCAGCTTACTCAACAGGGGGATGGATCAGCCCCAGCATTTT
TRBJ1-1 - TRBV7-2 - CASSLGGGARRTEAFF TGTGCCAGCAGCTTAGGTGGGGGGGCGAGAAGAACTGAAGCTTTCTTT
TRBJ2-2 TRBD1 TRBV7-2 - CASSLGTGRNTGELFF TGTGCCAGCAGCCTTGGGACAGGGAGGAACACCGGGGAGCTGTTTTTT
TRBJ1-2 TRBD1 TRBV4-1 - CASSQGDRPYGYTF TGCGCCAGCAGCCAAGGGGACAGGCCTTATGGCTACACCTTC
TRBJ2-2 TRBD1 TRBV5-4 - CASMRDRVVTGELFF TGTGCCAGCATGCGGGACAGGGTTGTCACCGGGGAGCTGTTTTTT
TRBJ1-2 - TRBV21-1 once CASSKDRGYNYGYTF TGTGCCAGCAGCAAAGACAGGGGCTATAACTATGGCTACACCTTC
TRBJ2-1 - TRBV5-1 - CASRLDSSSYNEQFF TGCGCCAGCAGGTTGGACTCGAGCTCCTACAATGAGCAGTTCTTC
TRBJ2-5 - TRBV6-5 - CASTGTVTQETQYF TGTGCCAGCACGGGTACGGTAACCCAAGAGACCCAGTACTTC
TRBJ1-2 TRBD1 TRBV13 - CASSPGQSYGYTF TGTGCCAGCAGCCCGGGACAGAGCTATGGCTACACCTTC
TRBJ2-3 - TRBV14 - CASSLRSTDTQYF TGTGCCAGCAGCCTCCGTAGCACAGATACGCAGTATTTT
TRBJ1-6 - TRBV6-5 - CASQGTPQRPPLHF TGTGCCAGCCAGGGGACGCCTCAGCGACCACCCCTCCACTTT
TRBJ2-7 - TRBV10-3 - CAISVGGTLREQYF TGTGCCATCAGTGTCGGGGGAACTCTACGCGAGCAGTACTTC
TRBJ1-2 - TRBV7-8 - CASSATGMSNYGYTF TGTGCCAGCAGCGCCACAGGGATGTCAAACTATGGCTACACCTTC